This T cell receptor (beta chain) was obtained from a study of TIL therapy for anti-PD-1-resistant metastatic lung cancer. General observations from the study: Patients were highly selected, enriched for treatment-naive, never-smoker and oncogene-addicted cases.

Per germline, CDR1 LNHDA and CDR2 SQIVND (reference sequence). The CDR3 loop spans 12 amino acids. V was clipped by 1 base and J by 9 bases, with 7 bases between them. This was the immunoSEQ v3 assay. Sequenced by immunoSEQ multiplex PCR; TCRdb stores in-frame clones only, minus some. The sample records around 20,000 clones, about 79% being singletons. Time point meaning: pre-treatment sample, taken before nivolumab and TIL therapy. A note on this clone: Antigen specificity is unknown.

Material: blood, obtained at baseline. The clonotype was recovered from a person aged 25-79 years with non-small cell lung cancer. The chain couples TRBV19 to TRBJ2-1; no definite D call. Written as DNA, the CDR3 is TGTGCCAGTAGTATAGCCCGTGCTGAGCAGTTCTTC. The encoded protein is CASSIARAEQFF.